The clone carrying this T cell receptor (beta chain) was seen a single time. Its matching antigen is unknown. The method was immunoSEQ multiplex PCR; TCRdb's version includes in-frame clones alone and lacks a portion of them. The sample shows under 600,000 clones, roughly 97% of them seen only once. This sample is part of a study of shared clonotypes between healthy human individuals. The study, taken as a whole, reports: Few donors restricted represented genetic and exposure-history diversity. As a rule, naive subsets had a larger estimated richness than memory subsets.

This CDR3 comprises 11 residues. V lost 1 base and J 14 bases, leaving 12 bases between the germline ends. Looked up from germline, CDR1 is SQVTM and CDR2 is ANQGSEA. Sequencing input: naive CD4+ T cells sorted from blood. Subset specified: CD45RA+ positively selected. The gene calls are TRBV29-1 and TRBJ2-1, with D tentatively TRBD2 (5 bases). The clonotype was recovered from a woman aged 25 to 39 in good health. The CDR3 loop is CSVEVRGKEFF. DNA of the CDR3: TGCAGCGTTGAAGTGAGAGGGAAGGAGTTCTTC.